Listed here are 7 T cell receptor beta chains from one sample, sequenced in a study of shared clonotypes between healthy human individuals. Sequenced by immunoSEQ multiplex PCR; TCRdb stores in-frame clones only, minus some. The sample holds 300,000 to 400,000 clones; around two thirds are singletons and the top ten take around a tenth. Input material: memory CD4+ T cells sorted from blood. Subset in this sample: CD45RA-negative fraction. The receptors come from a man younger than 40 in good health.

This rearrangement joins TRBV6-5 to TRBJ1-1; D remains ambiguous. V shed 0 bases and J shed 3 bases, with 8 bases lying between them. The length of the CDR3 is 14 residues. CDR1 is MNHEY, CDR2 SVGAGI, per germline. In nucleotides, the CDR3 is TGTGCCAGCAGTTACTCGACGTGGGACACTGAAGCTTTCTTT. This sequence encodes CASSYSTWDTEAFF.

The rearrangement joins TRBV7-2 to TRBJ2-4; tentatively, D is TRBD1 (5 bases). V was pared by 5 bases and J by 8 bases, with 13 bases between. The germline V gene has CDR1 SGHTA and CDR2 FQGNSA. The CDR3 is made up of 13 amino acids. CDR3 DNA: TGTGCCAGCAGCATAAACAGGAAGGACATTCAGTACTTC. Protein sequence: CASSINRKDIQYF. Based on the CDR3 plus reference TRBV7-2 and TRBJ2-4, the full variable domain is GAGVSQSPSNKVTEKGKDVELRCDPISGHTALYWYRQSLGQGLEFLIYFQGNSAPDKSGLPSDRFSAERTGGSVSTLTIQRTQQEDSAVYLCASSINRKDIQYFGAGTRLSVL.

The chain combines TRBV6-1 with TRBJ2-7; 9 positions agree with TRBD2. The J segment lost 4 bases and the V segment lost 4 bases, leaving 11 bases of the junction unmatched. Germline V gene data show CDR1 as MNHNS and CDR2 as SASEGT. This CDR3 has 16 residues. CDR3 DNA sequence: TGTGCCAGCAGTGGCCGCCGACTAGCGGATGGATACGAGCAGTACTTC. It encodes CASSGRRLADGYEQYF.

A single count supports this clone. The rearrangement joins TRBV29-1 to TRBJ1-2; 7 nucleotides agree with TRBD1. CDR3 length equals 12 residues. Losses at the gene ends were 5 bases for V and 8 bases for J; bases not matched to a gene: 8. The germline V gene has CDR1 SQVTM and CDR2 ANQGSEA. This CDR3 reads CSVRDSEHGYTF. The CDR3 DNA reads TGCAGCGTTAGGGACAGTGAGCACGGCTACACCTTC.

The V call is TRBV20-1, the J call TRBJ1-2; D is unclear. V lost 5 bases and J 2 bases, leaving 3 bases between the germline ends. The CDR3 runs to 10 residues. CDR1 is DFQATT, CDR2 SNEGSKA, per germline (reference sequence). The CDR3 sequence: CSALNYGYTF. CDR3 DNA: TGCAGTGCTCTCAACTATGGCTACACCTTC.

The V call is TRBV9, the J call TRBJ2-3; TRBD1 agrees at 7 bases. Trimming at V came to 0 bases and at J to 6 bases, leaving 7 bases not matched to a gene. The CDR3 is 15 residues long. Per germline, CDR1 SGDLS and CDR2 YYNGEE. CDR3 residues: CASSVAAGGVDTQYF. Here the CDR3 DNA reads TGTGCCAGCAGCGTAGCGGCAGGGGGAGTGGATACGCAGTATTTT.

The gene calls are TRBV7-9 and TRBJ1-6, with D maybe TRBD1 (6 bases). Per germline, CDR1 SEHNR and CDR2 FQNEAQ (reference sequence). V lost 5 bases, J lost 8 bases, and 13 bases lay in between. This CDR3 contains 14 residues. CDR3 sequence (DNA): TGTGCCAGCAGCCCAGGGGTTGAGTATTCACCCCTCCACTTT. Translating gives CASSPGVEYSPLHF. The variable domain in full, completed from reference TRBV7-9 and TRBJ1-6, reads DTGVSQNPRHKITKRGQNVTFRCDPISEHNRLYWYRQTLGQGPEFLTYFQNEAQLEKSRLLSDRFSAERPKGSFSTLEIQRTEQGDSAMYLCASSPGVEYSPLHFGNGTRLTVT.